Listed below are T cell receptor beta chains from one sample, sequenced in a study of radiation and T cells in renal cell carcinoma. Assay: immunoSEQ multiplex PCR; the TCRdb copy retains only in-frame clones and omits some. The table shows approximately 85,000 clones, with roughly nine tenths occurring only once. Here the sequenced sample was blood, taken from a patient whose treatment included radiotherapy and nephrectomy. These receptors all stem from a woman in her 70s with renal cell carcinoma. Both conserved end residues are part of each CDR3. Each record gives: D gene, V gene, J gene, CDR3 protein. The D gene is left open where the match is weak.

D gene: TRBD1
V gene: TRBV25-1
J gene: TRBJ1-1
CDR3 protein: CASVGTANTEAFF

D gene: NA
V gene: TRBV7-2
J gene: TRBJ2-1
CDR3 protein: CASSSTGSSYNEQFF

D gene: NA
V gene: TRBV29-1
J gene: TRBJ2-7
CDR3 protein: CSVEAIIQGLTYEQYF

D gene: TRBD1
V gene: TRBV5-8
J gene: TRBJ1-5
CDR3 protein: CASSLGQLYTQPQHF

D gene: NA
V gene: TRBV5-6
J gene: TRBJ1-1
CDR3 protein: CASSWDTEAFF

D gene: NA
V gene: TRBV2
J gene: TRBJ1-5
CDR3 protein: CASGRGRSNQPQHF

D gene: NA
V gene: TRBV5-6
J gene: TRBJ1-1
CDR3 protein: CASSWVQGYGNTEAFF

D gene: TRBD1
V gene: TRBV5-1
J gene: TRBJ2-7
CDR3 protein: CASSRDRAVYEQYF

D gene: NA
V gene: TRBV6-5
J gene: TRBJ2-7
CDR3 protein: CASSTLGFWGTEQYF

D gene: NA
V gene: TRBV5-1
J gene: TRBJ1-1
CDR3 protein: CASSPGHPEAFF

D gene: NA
V gene: TRBV6-6
J gene: TRBJ1-3
CDR3 protein: CASSPSSSGNTIYF

D gene: NA
V gene: TRBV7-3
J gene: TRBJ2-7
CDR3 protein: CASSPSDREGQYF

D gene: NA
V gene: TRBV19
J gene: TRBJ1-1
CDR3 protein: CASRGGNTEAFF

D gene: NA
V gene: TRBV28
J gene: TRBJ1-5
CDR3 protein: CASSPDRISTQHF

D gene: NA
V gene: TRBV9
J gene: TRBJ1-1
CDR3 protein: CASSREGNTEAFF

D gene: NA
V gene: TRBV28
J gene: TRBJ2-1
CDR3 protein: CASSHKVAGEQFF

D gene: TRBD2
V gene: TRBV29-1
J gene: TRBJ2-3
CDR3 protein: CSVELTLAGQTDTQYF

D gene: NA
V gene: TRBV7-2
J gene: TRBJ1-5
CDR3 protein: CASSLDVDQPQHF